Listed here are 6 T cell receptor beta chains from one sample, sequenced in a study of T-cell memory formation after mild COVID-19. TCRdb re-analysed the 5' RACE reads in MiXCR, keeping a single row per CDR3 protein. This sample carries under 50,000 distinct CDR3 sequences, 27% of them seen once, and the ten largest clones take roughly two fifths. Sequenced material: PBMCs or a T cell subset sorted from them (not recorded which). All receptors come from a man aged 18-30 years who had mild COVID-19 (a few samples of this study predate the infection). Cell type and time point are not known.

J is TRBJ2-1 and V is TRBV12-3 or TRBV12-4; weak D call: TRBD2 (6 bases). V lost 8 bases to trimming and J lost 0 bases, with 8 bases between them. This CDR3 has 13 amino acids. CDR3 sequence reads: CASGGSSYNEQFF. CDR3 DNA sequence: TGTGCCAGCGGGGGGAGCTCCTACAATGAGCAGTTCTTC.

This clonotype turned up a few times. The V and J genes are TRBV5-8 and TRBJ2-7, with D uncertain. Germline V gene sequence: CDR1 SGHTS, CDR2 YDEGEE. Trimming shortened V by 0 bases and J by 0 bases, and 13 bases separated the two germline ends. The CDR3 sequence is 16 residues long. CDR3 sequence (DNA): TGTGCCAGCAGCTTGGCCATCAAGTACCACTCCTACGAGCAGTACTTC. It yields the protein CASSLAIKYHSYEQYF.

V is TRBV6-2 or TRBV6-3 and J is TRBJ2-1, with D possibly matching TRBD2 (5 bases). Germline values: CDR1 MNHEY, CDR2 SVGEGT. This CDR3 has 11 amino acids. Trimming pared 6 bases from V and 12 bases from J, leaving 12 bases between. The CDR3 nucleotides are TGTGCCAGCAGGGGGAGTTCGGTGCAGTTCTTC. It is translated as CASRGSSVQFF.

The table lists this clonotype with a few counts. The chain uses TRBV10-3 and TRBJ1-1, with D unclear. The ends were cut back, 2 bases at V and 5 bases at J, with 12 bases in the middle. The CDR3 extends over 14 amino acids. CDR1 is ENHRY, CDR2 SYGVKD, per germline. This chain's CDR3 is CAISEGFDGTEAFF. The CDR3, as DNA: TGTGCCATCAGTGAGGGTTTCGATGGGACTGAAGCTTTCTTT.

This clonotype was seen a few times. The chain has TRBV27 and TRBJ1-5; D call uncertain. The CDR3 spans 13 residues. In germline, CDR1 is MNHEY, CDR2 SMNVEV (reference sequence). V lost 4 bases, J lost 5 bases, and 9 bases lay in between. CDR3 in DNA: TGTGCCAGCAGTTCCCTAGGAGATCAGCCCCAGCATTTT. Its protein is CASSSLGDQPQHF.

This chain connects TRBV6-6 to TRBJ2-6; TRBD1 matches at 12 bases. CDR1 is MNHNY and CDR2 is SVGAGI in the germline V gene (reference sequence). The CDR3 has 17 amino acids. With V trimmed by 6 bases and J by 4 bases, 7 bases remained unmatched. The CDR3 sequence is CASRPGQGAPGANVLTF. As DNA, the CDR3 is TGTGCCAGCAGGCCGGGACAGGGGGCGCCCGGGGCCAACGTCCTGACTTTC.